The present T cell receptor (beta chain) was sequenced within a study of blood T cell repertoires in COVID-19. Study in general: Samples representing acute and convalescent COVID-19 were sourced from the United States, Italy and Spain.

The CDR3 loop spans 15 amino acids. Per the germline V gene, CDR1 is MNHEY and CDR2 is SVGAGI. V lost 7 bases, J lost 0 bases, and 6 bases stayed unmatched. As originally analysed: Reference gene primers were amplified, and this amplification served to estimate nucleated cell counts. Clones were read by immunoSEQ multiplex PCR, and TCRdb kept only the in-frame ones, dropping some. That table furnishes V, J and clone size, whereas the DNA furnished D and trimming. The repertoire holds some 250,000 clones, with around nine tenths as singletons. This clone occurred once. The TCR sequence derives from a woman in her 70s with active or convalescent COVID-19. The chain joins TRBV6-5 to TRBJ1-5; 7 bases align to TRBD1. The sequenced sample was peripheral blood. CDR3 in amino acids: CASTPAGGSNQPQHF. DNA of the CDR3: TGTGCCAGCACTCCCGCAGGGGGTAGCAATCAGCCCCAGCATTTT.